This TCR beta chain was retrieved from a study of cytomegalovirus exposure and HLA in healthy donors (TCRdb year 2017). Concerning the study at large: According to an earlier analysis of a few hundred of the donors, some 180 million T cells yielded 117 million unique TCR beta sequences and approximately 280 Gb of sequence data. Besides the first cohort of hundreds of subjects, a separate validation cohort made up of roughly 120 different subjects was used. To predict cytomegalovirus infection status, the study brought together high-throughput TCR immunosequencing, statistical association of individual TCRs with disease status, and machine learning. In the later analysis, no new phenotypic data were used to find candidate immune exposures; instead, reliance was placed on TCR beta sequences and their occurrence across donors. The study profiled the T cell repertoires of hundreds of subjects by immunosequencing and related them to cytomegalovirus serostatus. A later genetic analysis took genome-wide SNP genotypes for about 55% of the 666 donors and used that subset as a discovery cohort. HLA typing included class I and class II loci at four-digit resolution. A later analysis re-examined previously published TCR beta repertoires from several hundred donors and added high-resolution HLA genotyping to investigate patterns of TCR occurrence. Across some 400 genotyped donors of the cohort, an average of about 200,000 unique TCR beta nucleotide sequences per donor were sequenced, and roughly 18% of those sequences were non-productive. Typing coverage differed by locus: A, B, C, DRB1 and DQB1 were typed in roughly 629-630 donors, DQA1 in approximately 520, DPA1 in around 600, and DPB1 in around 440. The study was designed to test whether signatures of past pathogen exposure could be identified by cataloging public T cell receptors. An earlier analysis of fewer than 700 of the donors applied high-throughput TCR beta sequencing to assess whether each TCR beta V gene segment acted as functional or pseudogenic. Of the roughly 400 genotyped donors, approximately 83% fell in the genetic ancestry cluster associated with self-reported Caucasian donors. All discovery cohort repertoires had been generated on a single sequencing platform. Alongside the repertoire data, information on donor age, sex, ethnicity and CMV serostatus was compiled. An early release covering roughly 580 HLA-typed donors comprised roughly 300 gigabases of sequencing data and some 79 million unique TCR sequences. Because of strong linkage in the cohort, roughly five DR-DQ haplotypes were treated as single units for association and clustering.

CDR1 and CDR2 are drawn from the germline V gene (reference sequence): LNHDA, SQIVND. The cysteine opens and the phenylalanine closes a CDR3 of 14 amino acids. Of all the DNA, just the CDR3 is kept, 42 bases in frame from base 1. V loses 9 bases, J loses 5 bases, and the germline ends lie 17 bases apart. The cohort comprised hundreds of healthy bone marrow donors. At the time of sampling, all cohort members were nominally healthy, though unrecorded immune exposures were likely present. The donor tested CMV seronegative, placing the donor among the 350 to 400 seronegative members of the cohort. Each donor provided a peripheral blood sample, and peripheral blood mononuclear cells were used for TCR beta sequencing. The Qiagen DNeasy Blood Extraction Kit was used to extract genomic DNA from the blood cell samples. Overall study results and their limits: Because counts were too low, roughly 17 rarely observed V segments, including chromosome 9 orphons, were left out of the earlier analysis of some 640 of the donors. Compared with the roughly 700-donor mean, donors in an Asian-associated ancestry cluster had fewer N-insertions in productive TCRs, according to a later genetic analysis. A cluster of highly shared sequence variants was judged likely to be a technical artifact of the sequencing pipeline. In a later analysis, more than 15,000 TCR beta sequences were associated with specific HLA alleles at a false discovery rate of 0.05. The classifier was reported to diagnose cytomegalovirus status with high specificity and sensitivity in both the original cohort and the validation cohort. Strong co-occurrence of HLA alleles, especially DR and DQ, made assigning TCR associations to individual alleles difficult. According to the authors, the approach could potentially be generalized to other disease states and immunological phenotypes. CMV serostatus was the only immune exposure information available for the cohort. Because HLA typing was missing for some donors at each locus, association tests included only the typed subset. Correlated functional status among segregating V segments might be attributable to linkage disequilibrium, but an unknown experimental factor could not be ruled out. Roughly uniform sequencing depth across donors was assumed in presence/absence analyses, although this assumption may not hold. According to a later analysis, most CMV-associated TCR beta chains appeared to be HLA-restricted, and the HLA associations seemed to be driven largely by CMV exposure. Some IMGT-functional V segments, including TRBV6-2 and TRBV6-3, could not be distinguished by the 87-base-pair reads and were therefore excluded. A further reported finding was that TCR beta sequences accurately predicted the HLA-A and HLA-B alleles for most subjects in the first cohort. In a later analysis, HLA-associated TCR beta chains were found to be more clonally expanded and to have lower generation probabilities than equally common non-associated chains. In this cohort, only TCR beta chains were sequenced, and detectable features were limited by the absence of alpha or paired-chain data. A later genetic analysis associated a missense DCLRE1C variant with V-gene and J-gene trimming of TCR beta chains, and an independent cohort replicated the association. In a later analysis, TCR association rates were found to vary across HLA loci, with the most associated TCRs seen for DRB1 alleles and the fewest for HLA-C alleles. Most TCR sequences were observed very rarely across donors, whereas some public TCRs were present in many individuals. In the study, roughly 160 TCR beta chains were listed as associated with cytomegalovirus. Several of the top co-occurrence clusters appeared to be linked to parvovirus B19, influenza, CMV and Epstein-Barr virus, according to a later analysis. In an earlier analysis of 587 of the donors, most TCR beta V segments appeared in productive rearrangements about 90% or about 30% of the time, broadly matching IMGT annotations. A few of the identified cytomegalovirus-associated TCR beta chains were confirmed in vitro to be specific for cytomegalovirus antigens.

Receptor libraries were prepared by the immunoSEQ multiplex PCR assay. A mixture of 60 forward primers for TCR Vbeta segments and 13 reverse primers for TCR Jbeta segments was used in the multiplex PCR. A multiplex PCR assay on genomic DNA amplified the CDR3 region of rearranged TCR beta genes. Amplified TCR beta libraries were sequenced as 87-base-pair reads on the Illumina HiSeq System. As for the authors' bioinformatics: In a later analysis, roughly 80 million unique TCR beta chains were counted across the 500 to 700 repertoires, and about 10 million of these chains were shared by at least two donors. Raw reads were error-corrected and collapsed into unique sequences by a nearest-neighbor algorithm in which closely related sequences were merged to remove PCR and sequencing errors. V, D and J gene segments were assigned by aligning CDR3 sequences to IMGT reference sequences. For a sequence to be retained, at least a six-nucleotide match to both a V gene segment and a J gene segment was required. Rearrangements were classified as productive when the CDR3 lacked stop codons and remained in frame with V and J, and all other rearrangements were classified as non-productive. Following IMGT convention, CDR3 was defined as the stretch from the second conserved V-encoded cysteine to the conserved J-encoded phenylalanine. Sequences without an unambiguous match to a single V gene segment were excluded from the earlier analysis of several hundred of the donors. An earlier analysis of 500 to 600 of the donors classified V segments as functional when productive rearrangements were above 56.7% and as segregating when the standard deviation between donors was above 5%. A statistical classification framework was developed to diagnose cytomegalovirus status using the catalog of TCR beta chain sequences. V and J gene assignment, in a later analysis, came from comparing TCR nucleotide sequences with IMGT/GENE-DB human TR gene sequences. Using the TCRdist pipeline, a later analysis assigned CDR3 sequences along with most-parsimonious VDJ recombination scenarios. In a later analysis, every TCR beta chain was defined by the combination of its CDR3 amino acid sequence and its V-gene family, and reads without a unique V-gene family were dropped. As a way to deal with suspected cross-contamination and a sequencing artifact, a later analysis dropped 500 to 700 nucleotide sequences that were highly shared and had low generation probability. For each public chain, a later analysis derived a clonal expansion index from normalized ranks of inferred template counts within each repertoire. A later analysis computed generation probabilities with a VDJ recombination model fitted to out-of-frame rearrangements, and checked the results against IGoR. A later analysis scored TCR-TCR, TCR-HLA and TCR-CMV co-occurrence with hypergeometric tests, applying a repertoire-size bias correction to TCR pairs. In a later analysis, false discovery rates were estimated by permuting HLA or CMV assignments 20 times. In a later analysis, co-occurring TCRs were grouped with DBSCAN, and TCRdist sequence similarity was added when clustering was performed within HLA-allele-positive subsets. For co-occurrence clustering, repertoires with fewer than 30,000 or more than 120,000 public chains were excluded, along with a handful of repertoires with anomalous nucleotide sharing. TCRdb mirrors the immuneACCESS table, restricted to in-frame sequences. Some clones are absent from its copies; in checked studies, under half trace to an unresolved V gene, and the reason for the others is unknown. V and J calls and clone size come straight from that table; D and trimming were deduced from the DNA. This sample gives about 200,000 clones in total; approximately 86% of them show up just once. Clones ranked in the top ten supply around 0.3% of the sample.

On this clone itself: Its antigen is currently not known. Base qualities are not recorded, but no much larger clone differs from it by a single base.

The V gene is TRBV19 and the J gene is TRBJ1-5; the D gene is perhaps TRBD1, on 6 matching bases. Sequencing was carried out using PBMCs. This TCR was sampled from a woman aged 25 to 39 in good health and CMV-seronegative. The nucleotides read TGTGCCAGCGACCCTTTGGGGGGGCATCAGCCCCAGCATTTT. It encodes CASDPLGGHQPQHF.